Following are 31 T cell receptor beta chains from one sample sequenced in a study of spatial heterogeneity in lung cancer. General study results and limits: Expanded intratumoral alpha and beta TCR counts tracked tumor mutation counts.

No cognate antigen is known for these TCRs. The time point here: sample taken at primary tumor resection. TCRdb recomputed calls from the 5' RACE reads with MiXCR, one row per CDR3 protein. This sample carries 9,500 or so distinct CDR3 sequences, about 8.5% of them seen once, and the ten largest clones take over 15%. Material: lung tumor tissue, obtained at surgery. These receptors all come from a male donor with early-stage non-small cell lung cancer.

This sequence joins TRBV7-2 and TRBJ2-7, with a weak D call TRBD2 (6 bases). CDR3 length equals 14 residues. V was cut by 1 base and J by 2 bases, with 9 bases left in between. Looked up from germline, CDR1 is SGHTA and CDR2 is FQGNSA. The DNA of the CDR3 is TGTGCCAGCAGCTTAGGTCGGGAGACCTACGAGCAGTACTTC. It yields the protein CASSLGRETYEQYF.

This clonotype showed up just a few times. This rearrangement joins TRBV4-1 to TRBJ2-1, with TRBD2 identical over 11 bases. The CDR3 spans 17 residues. V lost 1 base and J lost 7; bases outside the gene matches: 9. Germline assignment: CDR1 MGHRA and CDR2 YSYEKL. The DNA of the CDR3 is TGCGCCAGCAGCCAAGCCCCCACTAGCGGGAGTCTTAATGAGCAGTTCTTC. Its translation is CASSQAPTSGSLNEQFF.

This clonotype was observed at least ten times. This rearrangement joins TRBV28 to TRBJ2-7; 7 positions agree with TRBD1. V trimming: 4 bases; J trimming: 12 bases; junction bases outside the gene matches: 6. The CDR3 has 11 residues. Germline V gives CDR1 MDHEN, CDR2 SYDVKM. CDR3 nucleotides: TGTGCCAGCAGTTACGACAGGGTGAGGTACTTC. Amino acid sequence: CASSYDRVRYF.

This clonotype was recorded at least ten times. The chain joins TRBV7-9 to TRBJ1-5, with D maybe TRBD1 (5 bases). This CDR3 spans 17 amino acids. Between the trimmed V and J ends, which lost 4 bases and 0 bases, there was a span of 16 bases. CDR1 SEHNR and CDR2 FQNEAQ come from the germline V gene (reference sequence). CDR3 loop: CASSSGGAGYSNQPQHF. The DNA of the CDR3 is TGTGCCAGCAGCTCTGGCGGGGCGGGGTATAGCAATCAGCCCCAGCATTTT.

Remarks on this clonotype: A much larger clone differs by one base, so this may be a read error. V usage is TRBV7-3 and J usage is TRBJ2-1, with D possibly matching TRBD1 (6 bases). The CDR3 extends over 14 amino acids. CDR1 and CDR2 from the germline V gene are SGHTA and FQGTGA. Deletions cut 5 bases from V and 6 bases from J, with 14 bases between. CDR3 in amino acids: CASSVQGPFNEQFF. CDR3 nucleotide sequence: TGTGCCAGCAGCGTACAGGGCCCTTTCAATGAGCAGTTCTTC.

This clonotype was detected ten times or more. The chain employs TRBV20-1 and TRBJ1-1, with D uncertain. The V and J ends lost 6 bases and 0 bases respectively, with 14 bases between them. The germline V gene encodes CDR1 DFQATT and CDR2 SNEGSKA (reference sequence). The CDR3 has 14 residues. The CDR3 loop reads CSARWAGMNTEAFF. DNA for the CDR3: TGCAGTGCGAGGTGGGCAGGAATGAACACTGAAGCTTTCTTT.

This clonotype appeared many times. V gene TRBV10-3 combines with J gene TRBJ2-3; D gene unclear. This CDR3 has 12 residues. CDR1 and CDR2 (germline): ENHRY, SYGVKD. V was pared by 3 bases and J by 2 bases, with 3 bases between. CDR3 protein: CAISDTTDTQYF. The CDR3 coding sequence is TGTGCCATCAGTGACACCACAGATACGCAGTATTTT.

The chain joins TRBV29-1 to TRBJ2-7; D remains unclear. Trimming shortened V by 2 bases and J by 5 bases, and 7 bases separated the two germline ends. Germline assignment: CDR1 SQVTM and CDR2 ANQGSEA. The CDR3 has 11 amino acids. The CDR3, as DNA: TGCAGCGTTGAAACCCGGGACGAGCAGTACTTC. Its translation: CSVETRDEQYF.

The J gene is TRBJ2-5, the V gene TRBV10-3; 8 bases line up with TRBD2. This CDR3 contains 15 residues. Germline V gene sequence: CDR1 ENHRY, CDR2 SYGVKD. The junction had 7 bases not matched to a gene; V was cut back by 4 bases and J by 3 bases. The CDR3 reads CAISVSGGPEETQYF. CDR3 DNA: TGTGCCATCAGTGTTTCGGGAGGGCCCGAAGAGACCCAGTACTTC.

This chain joins TRBV27 and TRBJ2-7, with a weak D call TRBD2 (6 bases). Germline values: CDR1 MNHEY, CDR2 SMNVEV (reference sequence). This CDR3 region has 15 residues. V was clipped by 4 bases and J by 1 base, with 14 bases between them. The CDR3 nucleotides are TGTGCCAGCAGTTCCTCCCGACTAGTTTCCTACGAGCAGTACTTC. Its protein is CASSSSRLVSYEQYF.

The chain recombines TRBV5-1 with TRBJ2-1; TRBD2 agrees at 8 bases. CDR3 length: 15 amino acids. With 4 bases clipped from V and 4 bases from J, the junction kept 7 bases outside the gene matches. Per the germline V gene, CDR1 is SGHRS and CDR2 is YFSETQ. In DNA form, the CDR3 reads TGCGCCAGCAGCCCCATAGCGGGACCATACAATGAGCAGTTCTTC. This translates into CASSPIAGPYNEQFF.

This clonotype appeared many times. The chain links TRBV5-8 to TRBJ2-5, with 8 bases fitting TRBD1. The ends lost 4 bases at V and 5 bases at J; junction bases unmatched: 7. The CDR3 runs to 14 residues. Looked up from germline, CDR1 is SGHTS and CDR2 is YDEGEE. Written as DNA, the CDR3 is TGTGCCAGCAGCCGTGGACAGGGTGGGGAGACCCAGTACTTC. This encodes CASSRGQGGETQYF.

This clonotype was recorded many times. The CDR3: CASSHITGGRYGYTF. The CDR3 DNA reads as TGTGCCAGCAGCCACATAACAGGGGGCCGCTATGGCTACACCTTC. The chain carries TRBV14 and TRBJ1-2, with 9 nucleotides matching TRBD1. The germline V gene encodes CDR1 SGHDN and CDR2 FVKESK. The CDR3 spans 15 residues. The V and J ends lost 3 bases and 4 bases, in that order; junction bases with no gene match: 6.

The chain employs TRBV15 and TRBJ2-5, with D perhaps matching TRBD1 (5 bases). This CDR3 comprises 15 residues. V lost 1 base and J 4 bases, leaving 13 bases between the germline ends. CDR1 is LNHNV, CDR2 YYDKDF, per germline (reference sequence). DNA of the CDR3: TGTGCCACCAGCAGAGGGACACAGCCTAGAGAGACCCAGTACTTC. As protein: CATSRGTQPRETQYF.

This clonotype was seen at least ten times. V usage is TRBV2 and J usage is TRBJ2-7; no reliable D call. CDR3 length: 11 residues. Germline CDR1 reads SNHLY; CDR2 reads FYNNEI. V was clipped by 4 bases and J by 3 bases, with 4 bases between them. The chain's CDR3 is CASSASYEQYF. CDR3 nucleotides: TGTGCCAGCAGTGCCAGCTACGAGCAGTACTTC.

This clonotype was counted at least ten times. J is TRBJ2-7 and V is TRBV7-3, with 8 bases lining up with TRBD1. CDR3 length: 14 residues. V lost 5 bases and J lost 6; bases outside the gene matches: 9. The germline CDR1 and CDR2 sequences are SGHTA and FQGTGA. The CDR3: CASSPKGQDGEQYF. The CDR3 DNA is TGTGCCAGCAGCCCAAAGGGACAGGACGGCGAGCAGTACTTC. The whole variable domain, filled in from reference TRBV7-3 and TRBJ2-7, reads GAGVSQTPSNKVTEKGKYVELRCDPISGHTALYWYRQSLGQGPEFLIYFQGTGAADDSGLPNDRFFAVRPEGSVSTLKIQRTERGDSAVYLCASSPKGQDGEQYFGPGTRLTVT.

This clonotype was counted only a few times. The J gene is TRBJ1-4, the V gene TRBV28; D is undetermined. Per germline, CDR1 MDHEN and CDR2 SYDVKM. CDR3 size: 13 residues. Trimming shortened V by 3 bases and J by 4 bases, and 6 bases separated the two germline ends. CDR3: CASSLFDNEKLFF. CDR3 in DNA: TGTGCCAGCAGTTTGTTCGATAATGAAAAACTGTTTTTT. Full variable domain (rest looked up from reference TRBV28 and TRBJ1-4): DVKVTQSSRYLVKRTGEKVFLECVQDMDHENMFWYRQDPGLGLRLIYFSYDVKMKEKGDIPEGYSVSREKKERFSLILESASTNQTSMYLCASSLFDNEKLFFGSGTQLSVL.

This clonotype showed up just a few times. The rearrangement uses TRBV9 and TRBJ2-3, with 15 bases that match TRBD2. Germline assignment: CDR1 SGDLS and CDR2 YYNGEE. This CDR3 has 17 residues. The junction had 6 bases not matched to a gene; V was cut back by 4 bases and J by 3 bases. The CDR3 bases are TGTGCCAGCAGCTTAACAGGACTAGCGGGAGGGACAGATACGCAGTATTTT. This sequence encodes CASSLTGLAGGTDTQYF.

The V gene is TRBV7-2, the J gene TRBJ2-5; unclear D gene. Trimming shortened V by 2 bases and J by 8 bases, and 12 bases separated the two germline ends. Germline CDR1 and CDR2: SGHTA and FQGNSA. The CDR3 has 13 amino acids. The CDR3 sequence is CASSLSLERTQYF. The DNA for the CDR3 is TGTGCCAGCAGCTTATCGCTCGAGAGAACCCAGTACTTC.

Many counts were recorded for this clonotype. The gene calls are TRBV9 and TRBJ1-3; D remains unclear. This CDR3 has 13 residues. The ends were cut back, 4 bases at V and 2 bases at J, with 7 bases in the middle. CDR1 is SGDLS and CDR2 is YYNGEE in the germline V gene. Written as DNA, the CDR3 is TGTGCCAGCAGCAGTGGGGCTGGAAACACCATATATTTT. This encodes CASSSGAGNTIYF.

This clonotype was counted at least ten times. V is TRBV6-5 and J is TRBJ1-1, with 9 bases identical to TRBD1. From germline, CDR1 is MNHEY and CDR2 SVGAGI. The V segment lost 6 bases and the J segment 6 bases; nucleotides outside the gene matches: 8. This CDR3 comprises 14 residues. The CDR3 DNA reads TGTGCCAGCAGCCGGGGACAGGGCTGGGCTGAAGCTTTCTTT. Amino acids: CASSRGQGWAEAFF.

This clonotype has at least ten counts. The chain has TRBV4-1 and TRBJ1-6; TRBD1 agrees at 8 bases. CDR3 length equals 15 residues. V gave up 4 bases and J gave up 6 bases; unmatched junction bases: 5. The germline CDR1 and CDR2 sequences are MGHRA and YSYEKL. For the CDR3, the DNA is TGCGCCAGCAGCCGCGGGACAGGCTTTAATTCACCCCTCCACTTT. Amino acids: CASSRGTGFNSPLHF.

This clonotype occurred many times. The V gene is TRBV28, the J gene TRBJ2-7; D unresolved. CDR1 is MDHEN and CDR2 is SYDVKM in the germline V gene. There are 14 residues in the CDR3. Trimming shortened V by 2 bases and J by 2 bases, and 10 bases separated the two germline ends. This CDR3 is CASSLVLGTYEQYF. The CDR3 nucleotides read TGTGCCAGCAGTTTAGTCCTAGGGACCTACGAGCAGTACTTC.

This clonotype occurred a few times. The chain is built from TRBV6-2 or TRBV6-3 and TRBJ1-5; D unresolved. The length of the CDR3 is 12 residues. V was shortened by 8 bases and J by 0 bases, with 5 bases between the two germline ends. Germline assignment: CDR1 MNHEY and CDR2 SVGEGT. CDR3 sequence: CASSISNQPQHF. CDR3 in DNA: TGTGCCAGCTCGATTAGCAATCAGCCCCAGCATTTT.

This clonotype occurred many times. V usage is TRBV30 and J usage is TRBJ1-5; no firm D call. Germline V lookup: CDR1 GTSNPN, CDR2 SVGIG (reference sequence). The CDR3 runs to 12 residues. The V and J ends lost 1 base and 9 bases respectively, with 10 bases between them. The CDR3 here is CAWSDSQRPQHF. CDR3 coding DNA: TGTGCCTGGAGTGATAGCCAACGGCCCCAGCATTTT.

Only a few counts were recorded for this clonotype. CDR3 bases: TGCAGCGTTTCCGGGACAGGGGTTGGTGAGCAGTTCTTC. It encodes CSVSGTGVGEQFF. This sequence joins TRBV29-1 and TRBJ2-1, with 10 bases lining up with TRBD1. Germline CDR1 reads SQVTM; CDR2 reads ANQGSEA. Unmatched junction bases numbered 7, after V lost 5 bases and J lost 9 bases. The CDR3 runs 13 residues.

With respect to this clonotype: A read error may explain this, as a much larger clone is one base away. The chain is built from TRBV29-1 and TRBJ2-4; D may be TRBD1 (6 bases). The CDR3 is 13 residues long. CDR1 and CDR2 (germline): SQVTM, ANQGSEA. CDR3 amino acids: CSGRSPGVAIQHF. In DNA form, the CDR3 reads TGCAGCGGGCGCTCCCCAGGGGTAGCCATTCAGCACTTC.

The chain employs TRBV5-1 and TRBJ2-5, with D perhaps matching TRBD2 (6 bases). From germline, CDR1 is SGHRS and CDR2 YFSETQ. This CDR3 comprises 14 residues. V lost 2 bases and J lost 1, with 9 bases in between. CDR3 region: CASSFGSTQETQYF. The CDR3 DNA reads TGCGCCAGCAGCTTCGGGAGTACCCAAGAGACCCAGTACTTC. Based on the CDR3 plus reference TRBV5-1 and TRBJ2-5, the full variable domain is KAGVTQTPRYLIKTRGQQVTLSCSPISGHRSVSWYQQTPGQGLQFLFEYFSETQRNKGNFPGRFSGRQFSNSRSEMNVSTLELGDSALYLCASSFGSTQETQYFGPGTRLLVL.

This clonotype was seen repeatedly, ten times or more. The V gene is TRBV29-1, the J gene TRBJ2-3; the D is unclear. The germline gives CDR1 SQVTM, CDR2 ANQGSEA. The germline V and J ends were trimmed by 2 bases and 0 bases, with 6 bases remaining between them. The CDR3 is made up of 13 amino acids. The CDR3, as DNA: TGCAGCGTTGAACCTTCTAGCACAGATACGCAGTATTTT. Residues: CSVEPSSTDTQYF.

The chain joins TRBV7-8 to TRBJ2-5; D is unclear. Germline V CDR1 and CDR2: SGHVS, FQNEAQ. V lost 1 base to trimming and J lost 2 bases, with 5 bases between them. The CDR3 totals 13 residues. The CDR3 region has the DNA TGTGCCAGCAGCTTAGATAGACAAGAGACCCAGTACTTC. It yields the protein CASSLDRQETQYF.

This clonotype has only a few counts. This chain connects TRBV27 to TRBJ2-5, with D possibly matching TRBD1 (6 bases). The V end was cut by 8 bases, the J end by 1 base, with 14 bases between. Germline V CDR1 and CDR2: MNHEY, SMNVEV (reference sequence). The CDR3 spans 14 residues. The CDR3 reads CASGPDRGQETQYF. In DNA, the CDR3 is TGTGCCAGCGGCCCGGACAGAGGCCAAGAGACCCAGTACTTC.